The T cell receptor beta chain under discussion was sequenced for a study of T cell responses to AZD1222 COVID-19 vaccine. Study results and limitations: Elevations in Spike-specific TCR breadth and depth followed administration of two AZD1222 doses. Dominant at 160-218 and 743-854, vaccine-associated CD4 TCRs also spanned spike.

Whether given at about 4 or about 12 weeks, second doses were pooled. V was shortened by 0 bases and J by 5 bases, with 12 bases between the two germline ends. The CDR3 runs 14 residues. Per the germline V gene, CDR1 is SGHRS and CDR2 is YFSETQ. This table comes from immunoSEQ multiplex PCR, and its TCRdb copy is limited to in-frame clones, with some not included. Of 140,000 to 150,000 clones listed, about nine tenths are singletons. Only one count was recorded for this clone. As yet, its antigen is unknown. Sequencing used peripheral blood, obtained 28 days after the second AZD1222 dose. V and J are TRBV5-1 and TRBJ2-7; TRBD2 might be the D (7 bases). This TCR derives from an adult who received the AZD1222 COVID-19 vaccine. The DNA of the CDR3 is TGCGCCAGCAGCTTGGCGGGGGGCACCAACGAGCAGTACTTC. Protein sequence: CASSLAGGTNEQYF.